This TCR beta chain was documented in a study of Graves' ophthalmopathy and Graves' hyperthyroidism. Overall study findings and caveats: The 13-signature model separated ophthalmopathy from stable hyperthyroidism at around 86% sensitivity and almost 83% specificity. At 60% to 71% sensitivity and 72.22% specificity, the model predicted progression of the ophthalmopathy.

The authors amplified TCR beta CDR3 regions, and they did so from RNA transcripts for repertoire sequencing. HTBI-primed first-round RT-PCR preceded second-round multiplex PCR. TCRdb itself ran the multiplex PCR reads through MiXCR, one entry per CDR3 protein. The sample records about 700,000 distinct CDR3 sequences, about 44% being singletons. Moderate-to-severe activity, CAS ≥3, NOSPECS ≥4 and a duration under 3 months were seen in donors with ophthalmopathy. Exclusion covered patients with other autoimmune diseases or uncontrolled infections (as well as pregnancy or lactation). Turning to this clonotype: Its target is unknown.

Sequencing was performed on peripheral blood. This sequence originates from an adult man with Graves' ophthalmopathy.

DNA for the CDR3: TGCGCCAGCAGCCAAGATCGCGCAATTTGGGTAGCGGGAGGGCGAAAAGAGACCCAGTACTTC. This sequence encodes CASSQDRAIWVAGGRKETQYF. The rearrangement uses TRBV4-1 and TRBJ2-5; 11 bases agree with TRBD2. Germline loops: CDR1 MGHRA, CDR2 YSYEKL. V shed 0 bases, J shed 3 bases, and the junction held 18 bases outside the gene matches. The CDR3 has 21 amino acids.